The 17 T cell receptor beta chains in this list originate from one sample, sequenced in a study of cytomegalovirus exposure and HLA in healthy donors. Primers included in the PCR were 60 Vbeta and 13 Jbeta primers. Some clones are missing from TCRdb's copy, which holds only in-frame ones; the method was immunoSEQ multiplex PCR. The repertoire consists of about 82,000 clones, with about two thirds occurring once and the leading ten covering under 8.5%. Sequencing input: PBMCs. The receptors shown here come from a man aged 60-69 years in good health and CMV-seronegative.

The chain joins TRBV30 to TRBJ2-2, with 10 bases matching TRBD1. Per the germline V gene, CDR1 is GTSNPN and CDR2 is SVGIG (reference sequence). The CDR3 has 16 residues. V shed 4 bases and J 7 bases; nucleotides not matched to a gene: 12. The CDR3 sequence is CAWTIKGQGFGGELFF. The CDR3 bases are TGTGCCTGGACCATCAAGGGACAGGGGTTTGGCGGGGAGCTGTTTTTT. The whole variable domain, remainder taken from reference TRBV30 and TRBJ2-2, is SQTIHQWPATLVQPVGSPLSLECTVEGTSNPNLYWYRQAAGRGLQLLFYSVGIGQISSEVPQNLSASRPQDRQFILSSKKLLLSDSGFYLCAWTIKGQGFGGELFFGEGSRLTVL.

V is TRBV11-3 and J is TRBJ2-5, with D unclear. Germline CDR1 reads SGHNT; CDR2 reads YENEEA. The CDR3 loop spans 14 amino acids. With 1 base removed from V and 5 bases from J, the gap between germline ends came to 11 bases. CDR3 bases: TGTGCCAGCAGCTTAGGACAAGCCTCCGAGACCCAGTACTTC. This encodes CASSLGQASETQYF. The whole variable domain, remainder taken from reference TRBV11-3 and TRBJ2-5, is EAGVVQSPRYKIIEKKQPVAFWCNPISGHNTLYWYLQNLGQGPELLIRYENEEAVDDSQLPKDRFSAERLKGVDSTLKIQPAELGDSAVYLCASSLGQASETQYFGPGTRLLVL.

The rearrangement links TRBV5-6 to TRBJ2-3, with D perhaps matching TRBD2 (5 bases). CDR1 is SGHDT, CDR2 YYEEEE, per germline. The CDR3 has 14 residues. The V end was cut by 1 base, the J end by 1 base, with 7 bases between. CDR3 nucleotide sequence: TGTGCCAGCAGCTTGTCGGAGGGCACAGATACGCAGTATTTT. It codes for CASSLSEGTDTQYF.

The V and J genes are TRBV5-1 and TRBJ1-5; possibly TRBD1 for D (5 bases). CDR1 is SGHRS, CDR2 YFSETQ, per germline. The CDR3 spans 15 residues. Trimming removed 0 bases at V and 5 bases at J, with 12 bases between. CDR3: CASSLAAGEDQPQHF. In DNA, the CDR3 is TGCGCCAGCAGCTTGGCAGCGGGGGAAGATCAGCCCCAGCATTTT.

CDR3 in amino acids: CASSKLPGNTIYF. The DNA of the CDR3 is TGTGCCAGTAGTAAGCTCCCTGGAAACACCATATATTTT. V and J are TRBV19 and TRBJ1-3; D not resolved. This CDR3 contains 13 residues. Trimming pared 4 bases from V and 2 bases from J, leaving 6 bases between. Germline V gene lookup returns CDR1 LNHDA and CDR2 SQIVND (reference sequence).

This sequence joins TRBV6-5 and TRBJ1-5; D ambiguous. The germline V and J ends were trimmed by 4 bases and 3 bases, with 4 bases remaining between them. Per germline, CDR1 MNHEY and CDR2 SVGAGI. This CDR3 is built from 12 residues. CDR3 in DNA: TGTGCCAGCAGTTCCCTCAATCAGCCCCAGCATTTT. Protein product: CASSSLNQPQHF.

Only a few counts were recorded for this clone. The CDR3 nucleotides read TGTGCCAGCAGTCCCCGATCTAGCGGGGGCCTCTACGAGCAGTACTTC. This encodes CASSPRSSGGLYEQYF. V gene TRBV6-6 combines with J gene TRBJ2-7, with 10 bases fitting TRBD2. Germline V gene sequence: CDR1 MNHNY, CDR2 SVGAGI (reference sequence). The CDR3 extends over 16 amino acids. V lost 5 bases to trimming and J lost 3 bases; unmatched junction nucleotides: 10.

With respect to this clone: An end of the junction differs from the germline gene, which may be a read error. The chain employs TRBV30 and TRBJ2-2; D is perhaps TRBD2 (5 bases). The CDR3 has 13 residues. CDR1 and CDR2 (germline): GTSNPN, SVGIG (reference sequence). CDR3: CAWGPGHTGEPFF. Here the CDR3 DNA reads TGTGCCTGGGGTCCCGGCCACACCGGGGAGCCGTTTTTT. Full variable domain (remainder filled in from reference TRBV30 and TRBJ2-2): SQTIHQWPATLVQPVGSPLSLECTVEGTSNPNLYWYRQAAGRGLQLLFYSVGIGQISSEVPQNLSASRPQDRQFILSSKKLLLSDSGFYLCAWGPGHTGEPFFGEGSRLTVL.

The rearrangement joins TRBV5-1 to TRBJ2-1, with D perhaps matching TRBD2 (5 bases). Deletions cut 1 base from V and 4 bases from J, with 15 bases between. The CDR3 totals 16 residues. Germline CDR1 reads SGHRS; CDR2 reads YFSETQ. In nucleotides, the CDR3 is TGCGCCAGCAGCTTGATAAAACTAGGAAAATACAATGAGCAGTTCTTC. This sequence encodes CASSLIKLGKYNEQFF.

The rearrangement joins TRBV19 to TRBJ2-2, with 7 bases matching TRBD2. Germline CDR1 and CDR2: LNHDA and SQIVND (reference sequence). The V segment lost 2 bases and the J segment 1 base; nucleotides outside the gene matches: 1. The CDR3 spans 15 residues. CDR3 sequence (DNA): TGTGCCAGTAGTATAAGCGGGATGAACACCGGGGAGCTGTTTTTT. Translation gives CASSISGMNTGELFF.

The V gene is TRBV12-5, the J gene TRBJ2-7, with D tentatively TRBD2 (7 bases). CDR1 and CDR2 from the germline V gene are LGHNT and FRNRAP. Deletions cut 7 bases from V and 2 bases from J, with 15 bases between. The CDR3 spans 14 residues. CDR3 sequence reads: CASAKGGSTYEQYF. CDR3 DNA: TGTGCTAGTGCCAAGGGGGGGTCGACCTACGAGCAGTACTTC.

The chain uses TRBV9 and TRBJ2-3; 11 bases fit TRBD2. V gave up 3 bases and J gave up 1 base; unmatched junction bases: 1. Germline V gene sequence: CDR1 SGDLS, CDR2 YYNGEE. The CDR3 contains 15 residues. CDR3: CASSDSGGGTDTQYF. The CDR3 nucleotides are TGTGCCAGCAGCGATAGCGGGGGGGGCACAGATACGCAGTATTTT.

The count of this clone is one. The J gene is TRBJ2-5, the V gene TRBV5-4, with 8 bases lining up with TRBD1. The length of the CDR3 is 16 residues. Per germline, CDR1 SGHNT and CDR2 YYREEE (reference sequence). V was pared by 4 bases and J by 5 bases, with 13 bases of the junction left unmatched. The CDR3 spells CASSRYDRGSWETQYF. Here the CDR3 DNA reads TGTGCCAGCAGCAGATATGACAGGGGCTCGTGGGAGACCCAGTACTTC.

This sequence joins TRBV4-3 and TRBJ1-1; D may be TRBD1 (6 bases). This CDR3 region has 19 residues. Between the trimmed V and J ends, which lost 4 bases and 5 bases, there was a span of 29 bases. Germline V gene lookup returns CDR1 LGHNA and CDR2 YSLEER. CDR3 residues: CASSPTRTVGPKRITEAFF. CDR3 in DNA: TGCGCCAGCAGCCCCACGAGGACAGTGGGCCCGAAAAGGATAACTGAAGCTTTCTTT.

This clone was detected a few times. The chain is built from TRBV6-5 and TRBJ1-2; D is undetermined. The germline CDR1 and CDR2 sequences are MNHEY and SVGAGI. The V and J ends lost 2 bases and 5 bases respectively, with 9 bases between them. This CDR3 has 13 residues. The DNA of the CDR3 is TGTGCCAGCAGTTACCTCCACGGTTATGGCTACACCTTC. Its protein is CASSYLHGYGYTF.

V gene TRBV19 combines with J gene TRBJ1-1, with 7 nucleotides matching TRBD1. Germline CDR1 LNHDA, CDR2 SQIVND (reference sequence). The CDR3 is 13 residues long. J lost 6 bases, V lost 10 bases, and 11 bases had no gene match. The CDR3 DNA is TGTGCCACCCGACAGGGCCTAGGGGCTGAAGCTTTCTTT. Translated: CATRQGLGAEAFF.

The chain recombines TRBV7-9 with TRBJ2-3; 10 bases line up with TRBD2. This CDR3 has 14 residues. Trimming at V came to 5 bases and at J to 4 bases, leaving 3 bases not matched to a gene. CDR1 is SEHNR and CDR2 is FQNEAQ in the germline V gene (reference sequence). The CDR3 region has the DNA TGTGCCAGCAGCCGAGCGGGGGGGCCAGATACGCAGTATTTT. This codes for CASSRAGGPDTQYF.